The clone carrying this T cell receptor beta chain was detected only a few times. Together with a sample-barcoded 5' primer, a J-beta primer mix was included in a second PCR lasting about 6 to 12 cycles. MiXCR, run by TCRdb on the 5' RACE reads, gives a single entry per CDR3 protein. The repertoire holds hundreds of thousands of distinct CDR3 sequences, with roughly two fifths as singletons. The sample comes from a study of blood T cells in healthy people across ages. Germline V CDR1 and CDR2: LGHNA, YNFKEQ. The CDR3 consists of 14 residues. V was trimmed by 0 bases and J by 3 bases, leaving 3 bases between them.

The genes are TRBV4-2 and TRBJ1-6; D gene unclear. Sequenced sample: blood. The receptor comes from a man of 80 years or more in good health. The CDR3 is CASSQEGYNSPLHF. The CDR3 nucleotides read TGTGCCAGCAGCCAAGAAGGCTATAATTCACCCCTCCACTTT.